This entry features one T cell receptor beta chain sequence. The PCR made use of 60 Vbeta and 13 Jbeta primers. Repertoires were generated with immunoSEQ multiplex PCR, while TCRdb's copy carries only in-frame clones and drops some. Among about 160,000 clones listed, nearly 80% were seen once. This CDR3 comprises 13 residues. V lost 4 bases and J lost 0, with 6 bases in between. The germline V gene encodes CDR1 MNHNS and CDR2 SASEGT. The sample belongs to a study of cytomegalovirus exposure and HLA in healthy donors. This TCR derives from a woman in her forties or fifties in good health and CMV-seropositive. Sequencing input: PBMCs. V and J are TRBV6-1 and TRBJ1-2; D unresolved. The CDR3 DNA is TGTGCCAGCAGTGGAACAGCTAACTATGGCTACACCTTC. Protein: CASSGTANYGYTF.